These 4 T cell receptor beta chains originate from one sample sequenced in a study of OX40 agonist ivuxolimab in advanced cancers. Sequencing was performed with immunoSEQ multiplex PCR; in TCRdb, only in-frame clones are kept and a portion is missing. The sample holds tens of thousands of clones, 90% to 95% seen once. Sequenced here: CD4+ or CD8+ T cells sorted from blood, sampled in a trial of the OX40 agonist ivuxolimab. These receptor sequences come from an adult with an advanced solid tumor such as melanoma, head and neck, liver or kidney cancer.

The CDR3 DNA is TGCAGCGTTGAAGATTTGGGGACCCAGTACTTC. This gives the protein CSVEDLGTQYF. The chain combines TRBV29-1 with TRBJ2-5; D remains ambiguous. The CDR3 has 11 amino acids. V lost 0 bases to trimming and J lost 7 bases, with 6 bases between them. Per the germline V gene, CDR1 is SQVTM and CDR2 is ANQGSEA.

This clone was picked up one time. The V and J genes are TRBV5-6 and TRBJ1-2; D is ambiguous. The CDR3 sequence is 16 residues long. Trimming pared 0 bases from V and 2 bases from J, leaving 14 bases between. Germline V gene lookup returns CDR1 SGHDT and CDR2 YYEEEE. CDR3 region: CASSLVGSAPNYGYTF. The CDR3 region has the DNA TGTGCCAGCAGCTTGGTTGGGTCGGCACCCAACTATGGCTACACCTTC.

This chain links TRBV7-3 with TRBJ2-1, with 9 nucleotides matching TRBD1. The CDR3 is 19 residues long. Looked up from germline, CDR1 is SGHTA and CDR2 is FQGTGA. Unmatched junction bases numbered 18, after V lost 5 bases and J lost 4 bases. CDR3 sequence: CASSTTGGNLSFWYNEQFF. Written as DNA, the CDR3 is TGTGCCAGCAGCACAACAGGGGGCAATCTTAGCTTTTGGTACAATGAGCAGTTCTTC.

The rearrangement links TRBV6-1 to TRBJ2-3; D not resolved. The V gene lost 4 bases and the J gene lost 0 bases, with 17 bases spanning the gap. This CDR3 spans 17 amino acids. CDR1 is MNHNS, CDR2 SASEGT, per germline. This CDR3 is CASSGEGAVASTDTQYF. In nucleotides, the CDR3 is TGTGCCAGCAGTGGCGAAGGAGCAGTCGCTAGCACAGATACGCAGTATTTT.